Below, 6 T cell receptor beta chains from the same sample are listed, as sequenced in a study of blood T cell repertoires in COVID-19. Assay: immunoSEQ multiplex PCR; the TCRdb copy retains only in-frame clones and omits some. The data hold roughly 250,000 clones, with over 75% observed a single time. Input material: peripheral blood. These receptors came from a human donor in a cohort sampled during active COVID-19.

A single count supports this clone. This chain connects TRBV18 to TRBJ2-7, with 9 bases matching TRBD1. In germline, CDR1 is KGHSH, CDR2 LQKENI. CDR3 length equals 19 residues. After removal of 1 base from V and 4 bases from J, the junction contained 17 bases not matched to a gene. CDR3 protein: CASSPRSQARTGEMYEQYF. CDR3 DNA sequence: TGTGCCAGCTCACCACGATCCCAGGCTCGGACAGGGGAGATGTACGAGCAGTACTTC.

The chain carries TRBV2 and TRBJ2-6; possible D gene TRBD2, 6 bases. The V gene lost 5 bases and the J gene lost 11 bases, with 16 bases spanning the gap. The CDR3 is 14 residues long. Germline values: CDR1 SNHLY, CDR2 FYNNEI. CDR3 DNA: TGTGCCAGCAGTTCAGGCACCGCGGGGTACGTCCTGACTTTC. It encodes CASSSGTAGYVLTF. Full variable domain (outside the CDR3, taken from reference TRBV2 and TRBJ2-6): EPEVTQTPSHQVTQMGQEVILRCVPISNHLYFYWYRQILGQKVEFLVSFYNNEISEKSEIFDDQFSVERPDGSNFTLKIRSTKLEDSAMYFCASSSGTAGYVLTFGAGSRLTVL.

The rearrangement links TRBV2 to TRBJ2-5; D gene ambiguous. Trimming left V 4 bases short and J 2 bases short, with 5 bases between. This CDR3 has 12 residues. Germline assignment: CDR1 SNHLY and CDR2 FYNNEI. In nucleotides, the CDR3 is TGTGCCAGCAGTGTGGAGCAAGAGACCCAGTACTTC. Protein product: CASSVEQETQYF.

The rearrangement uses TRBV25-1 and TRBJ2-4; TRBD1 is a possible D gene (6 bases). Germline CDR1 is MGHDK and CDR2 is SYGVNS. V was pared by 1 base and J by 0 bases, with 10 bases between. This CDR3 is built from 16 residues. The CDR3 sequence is CASSESGTLAKNIQYF. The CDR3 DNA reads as TGTGCCAGCAGTGAATCGGGGACACTAGCCAAAAACATTCAGTACTTC.

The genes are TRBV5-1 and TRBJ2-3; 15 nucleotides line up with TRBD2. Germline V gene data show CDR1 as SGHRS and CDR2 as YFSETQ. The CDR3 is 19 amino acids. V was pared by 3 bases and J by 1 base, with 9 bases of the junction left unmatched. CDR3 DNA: TGCGCCAGCAGCTCGGGACTAGCGGGGGGCCGTCCGGGCACAGATACGCAGTATTTT. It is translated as CASSSGLAGGRPGTDTQYF.

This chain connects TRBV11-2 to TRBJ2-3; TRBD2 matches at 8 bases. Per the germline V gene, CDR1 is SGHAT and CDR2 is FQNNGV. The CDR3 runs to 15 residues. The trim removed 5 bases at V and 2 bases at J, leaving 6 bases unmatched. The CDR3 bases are TGTGCCAGCAGCAGAAGCGGGGGCTACACAGATACGCAGTATTTT. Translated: CASSRSGGYTDTQYF.